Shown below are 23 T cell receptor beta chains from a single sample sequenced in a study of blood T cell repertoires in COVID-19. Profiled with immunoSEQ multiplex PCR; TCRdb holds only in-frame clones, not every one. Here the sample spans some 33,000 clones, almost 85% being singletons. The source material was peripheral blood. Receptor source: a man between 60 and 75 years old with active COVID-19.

The CDR3, as DNA: TGTGCCAGCAGCTTAAGTACAACCCAAGAGACCCAGTACTTC. Translating gives CASSLSTTQETQYF. J is TRBJ2-5 and V is TRBV7-6; no clear D gene. CDR1 is SGHVS and CDR2 is FNYEAQ in the germline V gene. The CDR3 extends over 14 amino acids. Trimming shortened V by 2 bases and J by 1 base, and 8 bases separated the two germline ends. Combining the CDR3 with reference TRBV7-6 and TRBJ2-5 gives the whole variable domain GAGVSQSPRYKVTKRGQDVALRCDPISGHVSLYWYRQALGQGPEFLTYFNYEAQQDKSGLPNDRFSAERPEGSISTLTIQRTEQRDSAMYRCASSLSTTQETQYFGPGTRLLVL.

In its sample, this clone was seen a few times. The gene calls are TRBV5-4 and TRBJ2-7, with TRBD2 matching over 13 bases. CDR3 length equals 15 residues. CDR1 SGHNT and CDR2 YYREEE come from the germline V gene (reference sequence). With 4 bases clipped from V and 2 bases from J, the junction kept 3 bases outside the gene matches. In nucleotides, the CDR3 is TGTGCCAGCAGCACGGGGACTAGCGGGACCTACGAGCAGTACGTC. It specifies CASSTGTSGTYEQYV.

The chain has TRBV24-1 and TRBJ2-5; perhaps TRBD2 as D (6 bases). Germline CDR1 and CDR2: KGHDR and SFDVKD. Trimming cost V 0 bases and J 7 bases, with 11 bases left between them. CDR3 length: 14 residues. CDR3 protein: CATSDLPPGGTQYF. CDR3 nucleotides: TGTGCCACCAGTGATTTGCCCCCCGGGGGGACCCAGTACTTC.

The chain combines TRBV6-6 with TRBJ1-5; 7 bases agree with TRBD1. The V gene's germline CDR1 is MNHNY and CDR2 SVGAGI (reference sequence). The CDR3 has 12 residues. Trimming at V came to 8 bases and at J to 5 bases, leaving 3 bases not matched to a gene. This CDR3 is CASGGTDQPQHF. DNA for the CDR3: TGTGCCAGCGGCGGGACAGATCAGCCCCAGCATTTT.

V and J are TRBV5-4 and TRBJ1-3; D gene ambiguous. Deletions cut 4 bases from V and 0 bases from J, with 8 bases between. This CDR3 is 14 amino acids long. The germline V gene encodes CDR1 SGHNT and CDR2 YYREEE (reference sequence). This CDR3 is CASSPGISGNTIYF. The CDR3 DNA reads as TGTGCCAGCAGCCCGGGGATCTCTGGAAACACCATATATTTT.

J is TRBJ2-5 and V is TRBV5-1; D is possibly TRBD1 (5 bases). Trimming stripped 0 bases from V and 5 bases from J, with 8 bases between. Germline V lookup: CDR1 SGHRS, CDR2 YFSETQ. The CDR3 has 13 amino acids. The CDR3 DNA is TGCGCCAGCAGCTTGGGACAGTTGGAGACCCAGTACTTC. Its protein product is CASSLGQLETQYF.

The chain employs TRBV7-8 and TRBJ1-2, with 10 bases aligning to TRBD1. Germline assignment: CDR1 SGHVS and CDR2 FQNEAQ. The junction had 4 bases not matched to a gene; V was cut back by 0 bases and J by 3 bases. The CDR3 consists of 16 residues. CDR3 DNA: TGTGCCAGCAGCTTAGCGCGGGACAGGGGCGACTATGGCTACACCTTC. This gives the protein CASSLARDRGDYGYTF. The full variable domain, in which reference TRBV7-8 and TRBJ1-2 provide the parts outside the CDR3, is GAGVSQSPRYKVAKRGQDVALRCDPISGHVSLFWYQQALGQGPEFLTYFQNEAQLDKSGLPSDRFFAERPEGSVSTLKIQRTQQEDSAVYLCASSLARDRGDYGYTFGSGTRLTVV.

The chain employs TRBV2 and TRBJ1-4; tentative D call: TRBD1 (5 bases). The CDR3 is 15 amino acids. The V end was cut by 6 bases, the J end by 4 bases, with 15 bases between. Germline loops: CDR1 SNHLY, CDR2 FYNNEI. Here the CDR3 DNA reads TGTGCCAGCAGCCCCCGGACAAGCAATAATGAAAAACTGTTTTTT. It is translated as CASSPRTSNNEKLFF.

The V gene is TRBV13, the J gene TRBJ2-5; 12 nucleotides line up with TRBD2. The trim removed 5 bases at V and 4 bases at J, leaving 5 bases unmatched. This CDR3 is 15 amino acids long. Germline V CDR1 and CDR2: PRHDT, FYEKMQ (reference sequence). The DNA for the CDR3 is TGTGCCAGCAGCCTAGCGGGAGGGCCGGTAGAGACCCAGTACTTC. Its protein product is CASSLAGGPVETQYF. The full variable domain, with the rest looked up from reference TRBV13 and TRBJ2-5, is AAGVIQSPRHLIKEKRETATLKCYPIPRHDTVYWYQQGPGQDPQFLISFYEKMQSDKGSIPDRFSAQQFSDYHSELNMSSLELGDSALYFCASSLAGGPVETQYFGPGTRLLVL.

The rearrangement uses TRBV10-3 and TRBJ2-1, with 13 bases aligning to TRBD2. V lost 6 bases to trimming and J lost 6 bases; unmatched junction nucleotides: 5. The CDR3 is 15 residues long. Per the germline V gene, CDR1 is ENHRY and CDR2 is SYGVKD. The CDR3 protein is CAIRPGLAGPNEQFF. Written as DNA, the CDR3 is TGTGCCATCAGGCCGGGACTAGCGGGGCCCAATGAGCAGTTCTTC.

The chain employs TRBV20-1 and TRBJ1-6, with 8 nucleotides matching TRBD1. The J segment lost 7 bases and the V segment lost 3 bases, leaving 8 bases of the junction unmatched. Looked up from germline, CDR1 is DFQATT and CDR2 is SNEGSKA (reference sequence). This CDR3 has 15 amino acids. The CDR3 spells CSASGQGAGNSPLHF. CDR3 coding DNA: TGCAGTGCTAGTGGTCAGGGGGCGGGAAATTCACCCCTCCACTTT.

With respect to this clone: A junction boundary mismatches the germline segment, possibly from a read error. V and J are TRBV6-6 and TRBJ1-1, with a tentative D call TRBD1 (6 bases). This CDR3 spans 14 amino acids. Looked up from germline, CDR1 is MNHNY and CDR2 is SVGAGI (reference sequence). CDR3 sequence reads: CASGYGGANTEAFF. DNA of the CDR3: TGTGCCAGCGGTTATGGGGGGGCGAACACTGAAGCTTTCTTT.

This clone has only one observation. CDR3 residues: CASSPGGAGDVDTQYF. CDR3 nucleotide sequence: TGTGCCAGCAGCCCCGGGGGAGCGGGAGACGTAGATACGCAGTATTTT. The chain carries TRBV6-6 and TRBJ2-3, with 8 bases lining up with TRBD2. Per the germline V gene, CDR1 is MNHNY and CDR2 is SVGAGI (reference sequence). V lost 6 bases to trimming and J lost 5 bases; unmatched junction nucleotides: 13. The CDR3 covers 16 residues.

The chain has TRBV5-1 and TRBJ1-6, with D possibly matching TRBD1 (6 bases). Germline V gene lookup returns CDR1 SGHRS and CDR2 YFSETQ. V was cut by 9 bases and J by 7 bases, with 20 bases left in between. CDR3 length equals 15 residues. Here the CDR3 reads CANYLGGGENSPLHF. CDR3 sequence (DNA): TGCGCCAACTACTTGGGAGGGGGAGAGAATTCACCCCTCCACTTT.

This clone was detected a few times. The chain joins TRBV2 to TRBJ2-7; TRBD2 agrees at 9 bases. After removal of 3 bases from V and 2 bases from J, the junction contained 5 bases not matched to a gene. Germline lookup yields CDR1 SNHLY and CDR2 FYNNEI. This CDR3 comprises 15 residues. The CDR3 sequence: CASSEGLAPAYEQYV. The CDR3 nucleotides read TGTGCCAGCAGTGAGGGACTAGCCCCCGCCTACGAGCAGTACGTC.

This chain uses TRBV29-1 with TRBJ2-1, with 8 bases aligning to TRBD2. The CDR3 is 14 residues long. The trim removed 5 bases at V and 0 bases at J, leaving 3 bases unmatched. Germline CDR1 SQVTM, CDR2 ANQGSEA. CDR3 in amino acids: CSVKRGSSYNEQFF. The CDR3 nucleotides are TGCAGCGTTAAGCGGGGGAGCTCCTACAATGAGCAGTTCTTC.

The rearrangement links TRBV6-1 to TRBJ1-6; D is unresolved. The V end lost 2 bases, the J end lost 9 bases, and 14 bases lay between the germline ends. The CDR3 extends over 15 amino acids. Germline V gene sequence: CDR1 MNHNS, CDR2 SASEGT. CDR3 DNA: TGTGCCAGCAGTGAAACTCTCCGAAGATCTTCACCCCTCCACTTT. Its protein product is CASSETLRRSSPLHF.

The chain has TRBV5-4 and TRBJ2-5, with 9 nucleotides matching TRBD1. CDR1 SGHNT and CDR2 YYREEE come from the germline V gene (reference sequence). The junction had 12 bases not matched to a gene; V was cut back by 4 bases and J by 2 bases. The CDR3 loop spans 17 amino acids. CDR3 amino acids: CASSKGPRDRAQETQYF. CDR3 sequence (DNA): TGTGCCAGCAGCAAGGGGCCCCGGGACAGGGCTCAAGAGACCCAGTACTTC.

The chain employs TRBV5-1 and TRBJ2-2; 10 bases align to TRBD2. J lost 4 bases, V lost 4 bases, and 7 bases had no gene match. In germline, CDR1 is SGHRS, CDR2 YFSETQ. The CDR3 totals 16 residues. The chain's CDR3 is CASSRYSGRSTGELFF. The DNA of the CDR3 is TGCGCCAGCAGCAGATATAGCGGGAGGTCCACCGGGGAGCTGTTTTTT.

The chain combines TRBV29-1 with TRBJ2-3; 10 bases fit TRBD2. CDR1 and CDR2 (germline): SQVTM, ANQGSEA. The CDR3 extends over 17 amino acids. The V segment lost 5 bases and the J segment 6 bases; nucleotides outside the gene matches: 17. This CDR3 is CSVRLASGSGQRDTQYF. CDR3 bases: TGCAGCGTTAGGCTGGCTAGCGGGAGTGGGCAAAGGGATACGCAGTATTTT.

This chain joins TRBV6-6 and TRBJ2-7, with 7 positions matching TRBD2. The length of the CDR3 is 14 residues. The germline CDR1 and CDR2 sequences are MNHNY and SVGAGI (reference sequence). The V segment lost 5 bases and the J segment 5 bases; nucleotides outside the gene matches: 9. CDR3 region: CASSRDYRSNEQYF. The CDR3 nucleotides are TGTGCCAGCAGTAGGGACTATAGATCTAACGAGCAGTACTTC.

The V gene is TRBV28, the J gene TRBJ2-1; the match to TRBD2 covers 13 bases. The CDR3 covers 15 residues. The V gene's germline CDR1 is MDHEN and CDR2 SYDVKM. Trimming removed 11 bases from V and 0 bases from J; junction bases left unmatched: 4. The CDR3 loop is CALGTSGVSYNEQFF. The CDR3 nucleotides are TGTGCCCTTGGGACTAGCGGGGTCTCCTACAATGAGCAGTTCTTC.

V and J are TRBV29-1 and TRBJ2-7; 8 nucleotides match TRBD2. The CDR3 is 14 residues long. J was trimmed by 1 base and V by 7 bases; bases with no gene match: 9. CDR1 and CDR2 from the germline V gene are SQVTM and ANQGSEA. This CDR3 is CSAGGLAGSYEQYF. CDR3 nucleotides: TGCAGCGCCGGCGGGCTAGCGGGTTCCTACGAGCAGTACTTC.